These T cell receptor beta chains were read from a single sample in a study of tumor and adjacent non-tumor tissue in lung cancer. TCRdb re-called the multiplex PCR reads through MiXCR, storing one row per CDR3 protein. Among about 70,000 distinct CDR3 sequences listed, 73% were seen once. Sequencing was carried out using lung tumor tissue. The source of these receptors is a man between 60 and 75 years old with non-small cell lung cancer. Both conserved end residues are part of each CDR3. A clone size is listed for some rows: how often the clone was seen (once, few, many), or a class if it is expanded.

clone_size v_call cdr3_aa
- TRBV6-2/TRBV6-3 CASNYRAPNTGELFF
- TRBV29-1 CRDYPRVGCGELFF
- TRBV6-2/TRBV6-3 CANSPLAQRRETQYF
many TRBV20-1 CSARAAGNEQFF
- TRBV2 CASSQDSNQPQHF
- TRBV20-1 CSVAGKDEAFF
- TRBV6-1 CASSEVLDTGELFF
many TRBV14 CASSQEWLVGNEQFF
- TRBV29-1 CSVVSLDYEQHF
- TRBV29-1 CSVGQGGDTQFF
- TRBV29-1 CSVEPPSNTGELFF
- TRBV6-1 CASRELAGSRIEETQYF
- TRBV25-1 CASSEYGQQPQYF
- TRBV20-1 CNARDRPDEQYF
- TRBV10-2 CASSVMGKETQYF
few TRBV5-1 CASSLTGTLKETQYF
few TRBV10-3 CVISEHGTSGRDSGANVLTF
medium-sized TRBV29-1 CSASVLLLDYTF
- TRBV12-3/TRBV12-4 CTRSPGLKEQFF
many TRBV12-3/TRBV12-4 CASSFGFLNTGELFF
many TRBV20-1 CSASSSGRGADTQYF
- TRBV24-1 CAISEFRGIQETQYF
- TRBV29-1 CSVVSSRAGVETQYF
- TRBV29-1 CSVVARGAESYEQYF
- TRBV11-3 CTSSQTVWAHEQYF
- TRBV6-5 CASPSRQGGNQPQHF